The 22 T cell receptor beta chains below all came from one sample that was sequenced in a study of blood T cells in healthy people across ages. A second PCR of roughly 7 to 11 cycles used a sample-barcoded 5' primer and a J-beta primer mix. TCRdb reprocessed the 5' RACE reads via MiXCR and lists one record per CDR3 protein. The sample records approximately 760,000 distinct CDR3 sequences, 20% to 30% being singletons. These data were likewise used in another study, on T cells of mothers and their children.

The sample comprised blood. Every receptor here comes from a boy aged 5-17 years in good health.

This clonotype was seen more than once but under ten times. This chain uses TRBV4-3 with TRBJ2-7; 7 bases are shared with TRBD1. The CDR3 has 14 amino acids. The junction had 1 base not matched to a gene; V was cut back by 0 bases and J by 2 bases. Germline V CDR1 and CDR2: LGHNA, YSLEER. The CDR3 reads CASSQDGTAYEQYF. The CDR3 bases are TGCGCCAGCAGCCAAGATGGGACAGCCTACGAGCAGTACTTC.

This clonotype has more than one count but fewer than ten. V gene TRBV7-2 combines with J gene TRBJ1-5; unclear D gene. The V gene's germline CDR1 is SGHTA and CDR2 FQGNSA. The CDR3 length is 16 residues. Between the trimmed V and J ends, which lost 2 bases and 3 bases, there was a span of 14 bases. The CDR3 here is CASSLSRWLPNQPQHF. CDR3 sequence (DNA): TGTGCCAGCAGCTTATCCAGGTGGTTGCCCAATCAGCCCCAGCATTTT.

This clonotype was detected only a few times. V gene TRBV20-1 combines with J gene TRBJ1-5, with D uncertain. V was shortened by 3 bases and J by 1 base, with 10 bases between the two germline ends. The CDR3 spans 14 residues. Germline CDR1 DFQATT, CDR2 SNEGSKA (reference sequence). CDR3 sequence (DNA): TGCAGTGCTAGGGACTACGGCAGCAATCAGCCCCAGCATTTT. This sequence encodes CSARDYGSNQPQHF.

The chain has TRBV12-3 or TRBV12-4 and TRBJ1-5; 7 nucleotides align to TRBD1. The CDR3 runs to 14 residues. After removal of 6 bases from V and 4 bases from J, the junction contained 6 bases not matched to a gene. The DNA of the CDR3 is TGTGCCAGCAGAACTACACAGGGGAATCAGCCCCAGCATTTT. Translating it yields CASRTTQGNQPQHF.

The chain combines TRBV20-1 with TRBJ1-4; weak D call: TRBD1 (6 bases). Per germline, CDR1 DFQATT and CDR2 SNEGSKA (reference sequence). This CDR3 is 14 amino acids long. Trimming cost V 4 bases and J 5 bases, with 14 bases left between them. CDR3 protein: CSATLGAVNEKLFF. CDR3 sequence (DNA): TGCAGTGCTACTTTGGGGGCGGTAAATGAAAAACTGTTTTTT.

This clonotype has a handful of counts. The rearrangement joins TRBV7-8 to TRBJ1-1; D remains ambiguous. Per the germline V gene, CDR1 is SGHVS and CDR2 is FQNEAQ. The V end lost 6 bases, the J end lost 2 bases, and 13 bases lay between the germline ends. This CDR3 contains 14 residues. The chain's CDR3 is CASSKTDANTEAFF. The CDR3 DNA is TGTGCCAGCAGTAAGACGGACGCTAACACTGAAGCTTTCTTT.

This clonotype was counted only a few times. V usage is TRBV20-1 and J usage is TRBJ2-7; D tentatively fits TRBD1 or TRBD2 (6 bases each). The CDR3 consists of 14 residues. With 3 bases removed from V and 2 bases from J, the gap between germline ends came to 14 bases. Germline CDR1 is DFQATT and CDR2 is SNEGSKA (reference sequence). CDR3 residues: CSASRGEDPYEQYF. The CDR3 DNA follows: TGCAGTGCTAGTAGGGGGGAGGATCCCTACGAGCAGTACTTC.

This clonotype turned up a few times. J is TRBJ1-5 and V is TRBV4-1; D unresolved. The CDR3 totals 13 residues. Per germline, CDR1 MGHRA and CDR2 YSYEKL. Deletions cut 1 base from V and 7 bases from J, with 8 bases between. CDR3 in amino acids: CASSQVPGQPQHF. The CDR3 region has the DNA TGCGCCAGCAGCCAAGTCCCGGGGCAGCCCCAGCATTTT.

The chain has TRBV29-1 and TRBJ2-1; unclear D gene. The ends were cut back, 6 bases at V and 9 bases at J, with 15 bases in the middle. The CDR3 is 12 residues long. Germline V lookup: CDR1 SQVTM, CDR2 ANQGSEA. The CDR3 sequence is CSVALMAGEQFF. The CDR3 DNA sequence: TGCAGCGTGGCACTTATGGCTGGTGAGCAGTTCTTC.

This clonotype was detected only a few times. The V gene is TRBV20-1, the J gene TRBJ2-1; 9 bases match TRBD2. V was pared by 0 bases and J by 6 bases, with 6 bases of the junction left unmatched. This CDR3 region has 15 residues. The germline V gene has CDR1 DFQATT and CDR2 SNEGSKA (reference sequence). CDR3 region: CSAREGGGAINEQFF. The CDR3 region has the DNA TGCAGTGCTAGAGAAGGCGGGGGGGCCATCAATGAGCAGTTCTTC.

This clonotype turned up a few times. This sequence joins TRBV9 and TRBJ2-1; 7 nucleotides agree with TRBD2. The trim removed 0 bases at V and 8 bases at J, leaving 20 bases unmatched. The CDR3 has 19 residues. Germline assignment: CDR1 SGDLS and CDR2 YYNGEE. CDR3 residues: CASSVGLVGSGRAVHEQFF. The DNA for the CDR3 is TGTGCCAGCAGCGTAGGTCTCGTCGGGAGTGGGAGGGCCGTCCATGAGCAGTTCTTC.

The chain joins TRBV6-2 or TRBV6-3 to TRBJ1-1, with 11 bases that match TRBD1. The CDR3 has 16 amino acids. The germline gives CDR1 MNHEY, CDR2 SVGEGT. V gave up 10 bases and J gave up 5 bases; unmatched junction bases: 15. As DNA, the CDR3 is TGTGCCATCCGAAGAGGGACAGGGGGGATAGTGACTGAAGCTTTCTTT. Its translation is CAIRRGTGGIVTEAFF.

This clonotype was observed a few times. The V and J genes are TRBV7-9 and TRBJ1-1, with TRBD1 matching 9 bases. V lost 4 bases, J lost 10 bases, and 10 bases stayed unmatched. The germline gives CDR1 SEHNR, CDR2 FQNEAQ (reference sequence). The CDR3 is 14 amino acids. CDR3 sequence (DNA): TGTGCCAGCAGCTCGGGACAGGGAGGACCTGGAGCTTTCTTT. It specifies CASSSGQGGPGAFF.

This chain connects TRBV14 to TRBJ2-5; D is perhaps TRBD2 (6 bases). The better agreement between TRBJ2-1 and the DNA end casts doubt on the J call. Germline loops: CDR1 SGHDN, CDR2 FVKESK. The CDR3 is 12 residues long. The CDR3 DNA is TGTGCCAGCAGCCGTTTAGCGGATGAGCAGTTCTTC. Translation gives CASSRLADEQFF.

This sequence joins TRBV28 and TRBJ2-1; TRBD2 matches 7 bases. The J call is uncertain, as TRBJ2-7 better fits the DNA end. This CDR3 has 15 amino acids. Looked up from germline, CDR1 is MDHEN and CDR2 is SYDVKM. CDR3 residues: CASSLTSAQTYEQYF. CDR3 DNA sequence: TGTGCCAGCAGCCTCACTAGCGCCCAGACCTACGAGCAGTACTTC.

This clonotype was counted a few times. The rearrangement joins TRBV7-9 to TRBJ2-2, with D unresolved. Germline loops: CDR1 SEHNR, CDR2 FQNEAQ (reference sequence). The CDR3 contains 16 residues. V dropped 1 base and J dropped 0 bases, with 9 bases sitting between them. In DNA, the CDR3 is TGTGCCAGCAGCTTAGAGCCTCACGCGAACACCGGGGAGCTGTTTTTT. Translation: CASSLEPHANTGELFF. Looking up the rest from reference TRBV7-9 and TRBJ2-2 gives the full variable domain: DTGVSQNPRHKITKRGQNVTFRCDPISEHNRLYWYRQTLGQGPEFLTYFQNEAQLEKSRLLSDRFSAERPKGSFSTLEIQRTEQGDSAMYLCASSLEPHANTGELFFGEGSRLTVL.

The chain uses TRBV7-9 and TRBJ2-1; D tentatively fits TRBD1 or TRBD2 (6 bases each). V gave up 3 bases and J gave up 7 bases, with 19 bases separating them. The germline V gene has CDR1 SEHNR and CDR2 FQNEAQ (reference sequence). This CDR3 comprises 16 residues. Here the CDR3 reads CASSFGSGGLGNEQFF. For the CDR3, the DNA is TGTGCCAGCAGCTTTGGTTCCGGGGGCCTTGGAAATGAGCAGTTCTTC. Looking up the rest from reference TRBV7-9 and TRBJ2-1 gives the full variable domain: DTGVSQNPRHKITKRGQNVTFRCDPISEHNRLYWYRQTLGQGPEFLTYFQNEAQLEKSRLLSDRFSAERPKGSFSTLEIQRTEQGDSAMYLCASSFGSGGLGNEQFFGPGTRLTVL.

The CDR3 DNA is TGTGCCAGCAGCTTGGCCGGGAATGGAGATACGCAGTATTTT. Its protein is CASSLAGNGDTQYF. The rearrangement links TRBV7-9 to TRBJ2-3, with D possibly TRBD2 on 5 matching bases. V lost 3 bases and J 5 bases, leaving 12 bases between the germline ends. The CDR3 spans 14 residues. CDR1 and CDR2 from the germline V gene are SEHNR and FQNEAQ (reference sequence).

J is TRBJ2-7 and V is TRBV20-1; TRBD2 is a possible D gene (5 bases). The CDR3 totals 14 residues. CDR1 and CDR2 from the germline V gene are DFQATT and SNEGSKA (reference sequence). Between the trimmed V and J ends, which lost 0 bases and 3 bases, there was a span of 12 bases. CDR3 bases: TGCAGTGCTAGAGAGGCGGGTGCAATCTACGAGCAGTACTTC. This encodes CSAREAGAIYEQYF.

This clonotype was counted a single time. This chain uses TRBV5-4 with TRBJ2-2, with D possibly TRBD1 on 6 matching bases. In germline, CDR1 is SGHNT, CDR2 YYREEE (reference sequence). Trimming cost V 3 bases and J 2 bases, with 11 bases left between them. This CDR3 spans 15 amino acids. In DNA, the CDR3 is TGTGCCAGCAGCTCAACGGACAGAAACACCGGGGAGCTGTTTTTT. This codes for CASSSTDRNTGELFF.

This clonotype turned up a few times. The J gene is TRBJ1-4, the V gene TRBV2; D gene unclear. The CDR3 runs to 12 residues. Trimming stripped 4 bases from V and 8 bases from J, with 8 bases between. Germline V gene lookup returns CDR1 SNHLY and CDR2 FYNNEI. The CDR3 is CASSGRVEKLFF. CDR3 sequence (DNA): TGTGCCAGCAGTGGGCGGGTGGAAAAACTGTTTTTT.

The CDR3 protein is CASAGTGATEQYF. The CDR3 DNA sequence: TGTGCCAGCGCCGGGACAGGGGCAACCGAGCAGTACTTC. The V gene is TRBV7-9, the J gene TRBJ2-7; 10 positions agree with TRBD1. CDR1 and CDR2 (germline): SEHNR, FQNEAQ (reference sequence). V dropped 8 bases and J dropped 6; count of bases not matched to a gene: 7. This CDR3 region has 13 residues.